The next 20 T cell receptor beta chains were all read from a single sample in a study of shared clonotypes between healthy human individuals (dated by TCRdb to the early 2020s). CD8 naive samples were CD45RO-negative cells positively selected for CCR7, giving a CD45RA+CCR7+ population that excluded TemRA cells. The library was produced with the immunoSEQ multiplex PCR assay. The immuneACCESS repertoire file appears here via TCRdb, limited to in-frame rearrangements. These files lack a portion of the clones; in checked studies, under half of the deficit traces to unresolved V genes, and the cause of the others is not known. The sample table lists about 2 million clones, about 95% of them with a count of one. The ten largest clones take up around 1.2% of the sample. Specimen: naive CD8+ T cells sorted from blood. Taken with the paper, the label for cell subset or site translates to: CD45RA+CCR7+. The receptor set was obtained from a man between 18 and 29 years old in good health.

The chain joins TRBV27 to TRBJ2-7; 8 bases map to TRBD1. Per the germline V gene, CDR1 is MNHEY and CDR2 is SMNVEV (reference sequence). The CDR3 is 14 amino acids. The V and J ends lost 5 bases and 6 bases, in that order; junction bases with no gene match: 9. Here the CDR3 reads CASSNPGTGFEQYF. The CDR3 coding sequence is TGTGCCAGCAGTAACCCCGGGACAGGTTTCGAGCAGTACTTC.

V usage is TRBV11-3 and J usage is TRBJ2-2, with 10 bases identical to TRBD1. CDR3 length: 19 amino acids. From germline, CDR1 is SGHNT and CDR2 YENEEA. After removal of 2 bases from V and 3 bases from J, the junction contained 12 bases not matched to a gene. The CDR3 region has the DNA TGTGCCAGCAGCTTAAGTCGAGCGGACAGGGGGGATGACACCGGGGAGCTGTTTTTT. It specifies CASSLSRADRGDDTGELFF. Variable domain in full (rest from reference TRBV11-3 and TRBJ2-2): EAGVVQSPRYKIIEKKQPVAFWCNPISGHNTLYWYLQNLGQGPELLIRYENEEAVDDSQLPKDRFSAERLKGVDSTLKIQPAELGDSAVYLCASSLSRADRGDDTGELFFGEGSRLTVL.

In regard to this clone: The junction departs from the called germline gene at one end, perhaps through a read error. The CDR3 region is CASNQPPVESSYNEQFF. Here the CDR3 DNA reads TGCGCCAGCAACCAACCTCCGGTGGAGAGCTCCTACAATGAGCAGTTCTTC. The chain combines TRBV4-3 with TRBJ2-1; D call uncertain. The CDR3 has 17 amino acids. Germline V gene sequence: CDR1 LGHNA, CDR2 YSLEER.

The gene calls are TRBV11-2 and TRBJ2-7, with D unresolved. V dropped 6 bases and J dropped 3 bases, with 18 bases sitting between them. The length of the CDR3 is 15 residues. Looked up from germline, CDR1 is SGHAT and CDR2 is FQNNGV. Here the CDR3 DNA reads TGTGCCAGCAGTCTCTACTCGATACGGTTCTACGAGCAGTACTTC. Amino acid sequence: CASSLYSIRFYEQYF.

This sequence joins TRBV5-6 and TRBJ2-7; 7 bases fit TRBD2. CDR3 length: 14 residues. The V and J ends lost 4 bases and 0 bases, in that order; junction bases with no gene match: 4. Germline CDR1 is SGHDT and CDR2 is YYEEEE. CDR3 region: CASSPGTNSYEQYF. The CDR3 DNA is TGTGCCAGCAGCCCCGGGACTAACTCCTACGAGCAGTACTTC.

V usage is TRBV9 and J usage is TRBJ2-5; 12 positions match TRBD2. The length of the CDR3 is 15 residues. Germline CDR1 is SGDLS and CDR2 is YYNGEE. V was pared by 3 bases and J by 3 bases, with 3 bases of the junction left unmatched. The CDR3 region is CASSGTSGTEETQYF. The CDR3 bases are TGTGCCAGCAGCGGGACTAGCGGGACTGAAGAGACCCAGTACTTC. Filled out from reference TRBV9 and TRBJ2-5, the complete variable domain reads DSGVTQTPKHLITATGQRVTLRCSPRSGDLSVYWYQQSLDQGLQFLIQYYNGEERAKGNILERFSAQQFPDLHSELNLSSLELGDSALYFCASSGTSGTEETQYFGPGTRLLVL.

This chain uses TRBV4-1 with TRBJ2-2, with 13 bases identical to TRBD2. V lost 3 bases, J lost 1 base, and 5 bases stayed unmatched. Germline CDR1 MGHRA, CDR2 YSYEKL. The CDR3 contains 18 residues. The CDR3, as DNA: TGCGCCAGCAGCCACCGGACTAGCGGGGGCCAGAACACCGGGGAGCTGTTTTTT. This sequence encodes CASSHRTSGGQNTGELFF.

V and J are TRBV13 and TRBJ1-2; tentatively, D is TRBD1 (5 bases). Germline CDR1 is PRHDT and CDR2 is FYEKMQ (reference sequence). Deletions cut 0 bases from V and 6 bases from J, with 14 bases between. The CDR3 covers 15 residues. The CDR3 nucleotides read TGTGCCAGCAGCTTAGGTGTAGGGGCGTCTCATGGCTACACCTTC. Encoded protein: CASSLGVGASHGYTF.

The chain couples TRBV27 to TRBJ1-2; TRBD1 matches at 8 bases. The CDR3 has 13 residues. The germline V gene has CDR1 MNHEY and CDR2 SMNVEV (reference sequence). Losses at the gene ends were 5 bases for V and 4 bases for J; bases not matched to a gene: 3. CDR3 in DNA: TGTGCCAGCAGTACGACAGGGGTCTATGGCTACACCTTC. This gives the protein CASSTTGVYGYTF.

This clone has a single count. The CDR3 sequence is CASSFAGGFSSSYEQYF. The CDR3 coding sequence is TGTGCCAGCAGCTTCGCTGGAGGGTTTTCAAGCTCCTACGAGCAGTACTTC. The genes are TRBV7-8 and TRBJ2-7; possibly TRBD2 for D (6 bases). The V gene lost 3 bases and the J gene lost 0 bases, with 18 bases spanning the gap. The germline gives CDR1 SGHVS, CDR2 FQNEAQ. The CDR3 is 17 residues long.

This clone was observed a handful of times. This sample includes further DNA sequences coding for the same CDR3. J is TRBJ2-7 and V is TRBV11-2; tentative D call: TRBD2 (5 bases). Germline assignment: CDR1 SGHAT and CDR2 FQNNGV. The V end was cut by 0 bases, the J end by 3 bases, with 6 bases between. The CDR3 runs to 13 residues. CDR3 sequence: CASSLERDYEQYF. DNA for the CDR3: TGTGCCAGCAGCTTAGAACGGGACTACGAGCAGTACTTC.

The gene calls are TRBV28 and TRBJ1-2, with TRBD1 as a possible D gene (6 bases). Germline-derived CDR1 and CDR2 are MDHEN and SYDVKM. The CDR3 is 14 residues long. With 0 bases removed from V and 6 bases from J, the gap between germline ends came to 11 bases. In DNA, the CDR3 is TGTGCCAGCAGTTTATGGGGGACATCCGATGGCTACACCTTC. Translating it yields CASSLWGTSDGYTF.

The CDR3 DNA reads TGTGCCAGCAGCTTACCGCCGGGGGCGGGGACCGGGGAGCTGTTTTTT. Translated, it gives CASSLPPGAGTGELFF. The gene calls are TRBV7-3 and TRBJ2-2; either TRBD1 or TRBD2 may fit D (6 bases each). This CDR3 has 16 residues. CDR1 SGHTA and CDR2 FQGTGA come from the germline V gene. V shed 2 bases and J shed 5 bases, with 15 bases lying between them. Full variable domain (rest looked up from reference TRBV7-3 and TRBJ2-2): GAGVSQTPSNKVTEKGKYVELRCDPISGHTALYWYRQSLGQGPEFLIYFQGTGAADDSGLPNDRFFAVRPEGSVSTLKIQRTERGDSAVYLCASSLPPGAGTGELFFGEGSRLTVL.

The chain employs TRBV2 and TRBJ2-7, with D possibly matching TRBD2 (6 bases). The CDR3 loop spans 12 amino acids. V lost 8 bases and J lost 2, with 10 bases in between. The V gene's germline CDR1 is SNHLY and CDR2 FYNNEI. This chain's CDR3 is CASLAGTYEQYF. The CDR3 nucleotides are TGTGCCAGCCTGGCGGGAACCTACGAGCAGTACTTC.

The V and J genes are TRBV4-1 and TRBJ2-7; perhaps D is TRBD1 or TRBD2 (5 bases each). This CDR3 is 16 amino acids long. V was cut by 4 bases and J by 0 bases, with 16 bases left in between. Germline V gene lookup returns CDR1 MGHRA and CDR2 YSYEKL. This CDR3 reads CASSLSPGTYSYEQYF. The CDR3 coding sequence is TGCGCCAGCAGCCTATCTCCCGGGACCTACTCCTACGAGCAGTACTTC.

The V and J genes are TRBV9 and TRBJ1-1; no clear D. Trimming removed 0 bases from V and 4 bases from J, with 7 bases in between. Germline loops: CDR1 SGDLS, CDR2 YYNGEE. The length of the CDR3 is 13 residues. Here the CDR3 DNA reads TGTGCCAGCAGCGTAGCGGCGGTCACTGAAGCTTTCTTT. Protein sequence: CASSVAAVTEAFF.

V is TRBV6-6 and J is TRBJ2-7; TRBD2 agrees at 7 bases. The CDR3 consists of 13 residues. CDR1 is MNHNY, CDR2 SVGAGI, per germline (reference sequence). The J segment lost 2 bases and the V segment lost 5 bases, leaving 3 bases of the junction unmatched. CDR3 residues: CASSKTSAYEQYF. The CDR3, as DNA: TGTGCCAGCAGTAAAACTAGCGCCTACGAGCAGTACTTC.

The chain is built from TRBV6-1 and TRBJ2-1; TRBD2 might be the D (7 bases). The germline CDR1 and CDR2 sequences are MNHNS and SASEGT. CDR3 length: 16 residues. Trimming removed 3 bases at V and 5 bases at J, with 17 bases between. The CDR3: CASSERGGGENNEQFF. The DNA of the CDR3 is TGTGCCAGCAGTGAGAGGGGGGGAGGCGAGAACAATGAGCAGTTCTTC.

The chain joins TRBV13 to TRBJ2-2; 10 bases are shared with TRBD1. Germline V gives CDR1 PRHDT, CDR2 FYEKMQ (reference sequence). The CDR3 is 16 amino acids. Losses at the gene ends were 5 bases for V and 4 bases for J; bases not matched to a gene: 7. CDR3 nucleotide sequence: TGTGCCAGCAGCCCCCCGGGACAGGGGACCACCGGGGAGCTGTTTTTT. Translated: CASSPPGQGTTGELFF.

This clone was seen once. The chain combines TRBV2 with TRBJ2-3, with TRBD1 identical over 10 bases. The germline gives CDR1 SNHLY, CDR2 FYNNEI. The CDR3 spans 17 residues. V was clipped by 1 base and J by 0 bases; unmatched bases: 4. CDR3 bases: TGTGCCAGCAGTGAAGGACAGGGGGCGGGGAGCACAGATACGCAGTATTTT. Translating gives CASSEGQGAGSTDTQYF.